These 15 T cell receptor beta chains were all obtained from the same sample, sequenced in a study of T cell responses to AZD1222 COVID-19 vaccine. The assay was immunoSEQ multiplex PCR, and TCRdb's table has in-frame clones only and misses some. The table lists around 190,000 clones, approximately 89% of them singletons. The material was peripheral blood, obtained 28 days after the second AZD1222 dose. The source of these receptors is an adult who received the AZD1222 COVID-19 vaccine.

This clone was recorded a few times. V and J are TRBV4-3 and TRBJ1-2, with a tentative D call TRBD1 (5 bases). V was trimmed by 3 bases and J by 2 bases, leaving 13 bases between them. Germline assignment: CDR1 LGHNA and CDR2 YSLEER. This CDR3 is built from 15 residues. This chain's CDR3 is CASSHLGRDNYGYTF. In nucleotides, the CDR3 is TGCGCCAGCAGCCACCTCGGACGGGACAACTATGGCTACACCTTC.

CDR3 region: CATSTGTVGNTGELFF. For the CDR3, the DNA is TGTGCCACCAGCACAGGGACAGTTGGGAACACCGGGGAGCTGTTTTTT. The rearrangement links TRBV15 to TRBJ2-2, with 7 bases fitting TRBD1. The CDR3 is 16 residues long. Trimming at V came to 4 bases and at J to 1 base, leaving 6 bases not matched to a gene. The germline V gene has CDR1 LNHNV and CDR2 YYDKDF (reference sequence).

This clone has only one observation. The V and J genes are TRBV5-5 and TRBJ2-1; 8 nucleotides agree with TRBD2. Trimming cost V 7 bases and J 7 bases; bases outside gene matches: 16. The length of the CDR3 is 16 residues. CDR1 and CDR2 (germline): SGHKS, YYEKEE (reference sequence). CDR3 protein: CASYLQAGVLLNEQFF. In DNA, the CDR3 is TGTGCCAGCTATCTCCAAGCGGGGGTACTTTTGAATGAGCAGTTCTTC.

The V gene is TRBV2, the J gene TRBJ1-5; 7 bases align to TRBD1. Germline V gene data show CDR1 as SNHLY and CDR2 as FYNNEI. V trimming: 5 bases; J trimming: 7 bases; junction bases outside the gene matches: 11. This CDR3 is built from 15 residues. The CDR3 DNA sequence: TGTGCCAGCAGTATGAGTTCAGGGGGAAGACAGCCCCAGCATTTT. Protein: CASSMSSGGRQPQHF.

The chain uses TRBV5-1 and TRBJ2-7; maybe TRBD2 (6 bases). V gave up 0 bases and J gave up 4 bases, with 8 bases separating them. The CDR3 runs 13 residues. In germline, CDR1 is SGHRS, CDR2 YFSETQ. CDR3 bases: TGCGCCAGCAGCTTGGCCCGGGAGTACGAGCAGTACTTC. This sequence encodes CASSLAREYEQYF.

The chain carries TRBV29-1 and TRBJ2-3, with TRBD1 identical over 9 bases. The CDR3 has 12 amino acids. Germline-derived CDR1 and CDR2 are SQVTM and ANQGSEA. V dropped 7 bases and J dropped 2; count of bases not matched to a gene: 1. The CDR3 bases are TGCAGCGAACAGGGGGCCACAGATACGCAGTATTTT. It translates to CSEQGATDTQYF.

This sequence joins TRBV7-9 and TRBJ1-2; TRBD1 aligns across 7 bases. The CDR3 has 14 amino acids. Germline lookup yields CDR1 SEHNR and CDR2 FQNEAQ (reference sequence). V trimming: 0 bases; J trimming: 8 bases; junction bases outside the gene matches: 6. The CDR3 here is CASSLARDSRGYTF. The DNA of the CDR3 is TGTGCCAGCAGCTTAGCCAGGGACAGTCGGGGCTACACCTTC.

The rearrangement uses TRBV6-5 and TRBJ2-1; 7 bases are shared with TRBD2. The CDR3 is made up of 14 amino acids. After removal of 6 bases from V and 4 bases from J, the junction contained 6 bases not matched to a gene. CDR1 and CDR2 from the germline V gene are MNHEY and SVGAGI. CDR3 in amino acids: CASRDPAGYNEQFF. For the CDR3, the DNA is TGTGCCAGCAGGGACCCAGCGGGATACAATGAGCAGTTCTTC.

The chain is built from TRBV11-2 and TRBJ1-6; D ambiguous. Germline V gives CDR1 SGHAT, CDR2 FQNNGV. V lost 6 bases and J 0 bases, leaving 9 bases between the germline ends. This CDR3 has 15 amino acids. CDR3 in amino acids: CASRKGSSYNSPLHF. As DNA, the CDR3 is TGTGCCAGCAGAAAGGGTAGCTCCTATAATTCACCCCTCCACTTT.

The rearrangement joins TRBV3-1 (or the pseudogene TRBV3-2) to TRBJ2-4; D gene unclear. Germline CDR1 is LGHDT and CDR2 is YNNKEL (reference sequence). V lost 1 base and J lost 0, with 7 bases in between. The length of the CDR3 is 15 residues. Written as DNA, the CDR3 is TGTGCCAGCAGCCAAGCACTGTCAGCCAAAAACATTCAGTACTTC. It codes for CASSQALSAKNIQYF.

J is TRBJ1-1 and V is TRBV14, with D tentatively TRBD1 (5 bases). CDR1 SGHDN and CDR2 FVKESK come from the germline V gene. This CDR3 spans 16 amino acids. V lost 4 bases and J 0 bases, leaving 15 bases between the germline ends. This CDR3 reads CASSRDQGVLNTEAFF. Written as DNA, the CDR3 is TGTGCCAGCAGCCGGGACCAGGGAGTTTTGAACACTGAAGCTTTCTTT.

In nucleotides, the CDR3 is TGTGCCAGCAGCCCCAAGGTTGGCTACACCTTC. This encodes CASSPKVGYTF. This chain joins TRBV7-9 and TRBJ1-2; D call uncertain. Germline V gene data show CDR1 as SEHNR and CDR2 as FQNEAQ (reference sequence). The CDR3 covers 11 residues. V lost 5 bases and J 7 bases, leaving 8 bases between the germline ends.

The chain employs TRBV10-2 and TRBJ2-7, with D maybe TRBD1 (6 bases). V lost 5 bases and J 5 bases, leaving 10 bases between the germline ends. Germline V gene data show CDR1 as WSHSY and CDR2 as SAAADI. CDR3 length equals 12 residues. This CDR3 is CASSTGSHEQYF. The CDR3, as DNA: TGCGCCAGCAGTACAGGGTCCCACGAGCAGTACTTC.

The genes are TRBV3-1 (or the pseudogene TRBV3-2) and TRBJ1-6, with a tentative D call TRBD1 (5 bases). In germline, CDR1 is LGHDT, CDR2 YNNKEL (reference sequence). V gave up 3 bases and J gave up 7 bases, with 16 bases separating them. The CDR3 sequence is 16 residues long. The CDR3 spells CASSQGSGRGNSPLHF. The CDR3 region has the DNA TGTGCCAGCAGCCAGGGATCGGGGCGAGGAAATTCACCCCTCCACTTT.

The chain uses TRBV20-1 and TRBJ1-1; no reliable D call. The V and J ends lost 0 bases and 8 bases respectively, with 4 bases between them. Germline assignment: CDR1 DFQATT and CDR2 SNEGSKA (reference sequence). The CDR3 is made up of 10 amino acids. CDR3: CSAREYEAFF. In DNA, the CDR3 is TGCAGTGCTAGAGAGTACGAAGCTTTCTTT.